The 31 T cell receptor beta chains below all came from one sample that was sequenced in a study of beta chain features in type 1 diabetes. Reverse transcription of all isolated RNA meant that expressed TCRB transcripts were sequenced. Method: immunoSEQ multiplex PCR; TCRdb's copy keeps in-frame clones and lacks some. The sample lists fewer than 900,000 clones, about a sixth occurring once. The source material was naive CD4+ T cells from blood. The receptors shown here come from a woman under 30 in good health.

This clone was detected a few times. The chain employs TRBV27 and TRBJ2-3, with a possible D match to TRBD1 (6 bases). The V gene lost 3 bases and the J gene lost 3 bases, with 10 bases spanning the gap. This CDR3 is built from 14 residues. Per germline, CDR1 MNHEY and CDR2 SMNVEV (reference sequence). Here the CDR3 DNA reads TGTGCCAGCAGTTTCCACAGGGCAACAGATACGCAGTATTTT. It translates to CASSFHRATDTQYF.

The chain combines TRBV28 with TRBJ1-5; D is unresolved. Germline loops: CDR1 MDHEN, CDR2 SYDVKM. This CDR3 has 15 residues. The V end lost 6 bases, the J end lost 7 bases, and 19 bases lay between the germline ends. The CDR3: CASRAQLSTRQPQHF. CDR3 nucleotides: TGTGCCAGCAGGGCTCAACTTTCGACCCGACAGCCCCAGCATTTT.

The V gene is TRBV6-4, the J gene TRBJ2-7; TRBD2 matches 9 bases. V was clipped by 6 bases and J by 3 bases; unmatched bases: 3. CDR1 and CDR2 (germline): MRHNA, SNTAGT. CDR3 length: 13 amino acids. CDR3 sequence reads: CASSGTSFYEQYF. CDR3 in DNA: TGTGCCAGCAGCGGGACTAGCTTCTACGAGCAGTACTTC.

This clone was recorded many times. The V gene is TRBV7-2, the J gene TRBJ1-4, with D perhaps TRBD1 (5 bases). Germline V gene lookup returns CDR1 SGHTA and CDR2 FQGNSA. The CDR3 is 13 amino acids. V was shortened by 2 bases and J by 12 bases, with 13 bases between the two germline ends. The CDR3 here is CASSLLQAGELFF. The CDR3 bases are TGTGCCAGCAGCTTATTACAGGCCGGGGAACTGTTTTTT.

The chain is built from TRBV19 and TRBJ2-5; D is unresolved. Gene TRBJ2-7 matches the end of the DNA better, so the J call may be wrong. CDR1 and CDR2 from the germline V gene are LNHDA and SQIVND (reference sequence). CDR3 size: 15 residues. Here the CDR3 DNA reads TGTGCCAGTAGTAGTGGGCGTCCACCTTCCTACGAGCAGTACTTC. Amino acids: CASSSGRPPSYEQYF.

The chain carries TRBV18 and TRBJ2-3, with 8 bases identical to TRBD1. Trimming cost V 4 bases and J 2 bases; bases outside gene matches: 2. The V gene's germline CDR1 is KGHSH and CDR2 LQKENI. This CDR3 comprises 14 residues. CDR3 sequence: CASSQTGDTDTQYF. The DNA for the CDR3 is TGTGCCAGCTCACAGACAGGGGACACAGATACGCAGTATTTT.

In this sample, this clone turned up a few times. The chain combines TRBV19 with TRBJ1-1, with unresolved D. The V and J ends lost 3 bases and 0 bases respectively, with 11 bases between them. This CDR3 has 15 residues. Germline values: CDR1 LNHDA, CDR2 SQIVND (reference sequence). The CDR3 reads CASSMGGVLNTEAFF. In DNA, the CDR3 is TGTGCCAGTAGTATGGGTGGGGTCCTGAACACTGAAGCTTTCTTT.

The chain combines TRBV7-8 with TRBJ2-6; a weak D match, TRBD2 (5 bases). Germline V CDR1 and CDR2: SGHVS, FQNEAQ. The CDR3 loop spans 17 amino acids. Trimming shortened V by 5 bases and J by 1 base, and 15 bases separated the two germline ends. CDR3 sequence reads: CASSLGAEGSGANVLTF. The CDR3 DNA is TGTGCCAGCAGCCTAGGAGCTGAGGGTTCTGGGGCCAACGTCCTGACTTTC.

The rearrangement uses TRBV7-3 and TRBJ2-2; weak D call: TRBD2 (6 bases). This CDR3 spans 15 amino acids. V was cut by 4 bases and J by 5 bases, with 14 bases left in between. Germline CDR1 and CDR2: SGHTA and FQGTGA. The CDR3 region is CASSSAGWRTGELFF. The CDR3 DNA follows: TGTGCCAGCAGCTCCGCGGGATGGAGGACCGGGGAGCTGTTTTTT.

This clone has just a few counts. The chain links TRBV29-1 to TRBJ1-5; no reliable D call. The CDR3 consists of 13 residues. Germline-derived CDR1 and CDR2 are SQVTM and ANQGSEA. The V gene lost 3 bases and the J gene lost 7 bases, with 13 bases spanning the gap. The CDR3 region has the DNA TGCAGCGTTGAGGCGGGTTTTGGACAGCCCCAGCATTTT. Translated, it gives CSVEAGFGQPQHF.

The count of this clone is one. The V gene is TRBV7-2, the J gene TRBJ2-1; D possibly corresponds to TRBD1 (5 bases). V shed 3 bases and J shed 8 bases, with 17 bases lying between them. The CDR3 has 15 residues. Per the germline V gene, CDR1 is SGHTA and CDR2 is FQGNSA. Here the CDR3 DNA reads TGTGCCAGCAGCTTTCAGGGCCATAGTTTGCATGAGCAGTTCTTC. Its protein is CASSFQGHSLHEQFF.

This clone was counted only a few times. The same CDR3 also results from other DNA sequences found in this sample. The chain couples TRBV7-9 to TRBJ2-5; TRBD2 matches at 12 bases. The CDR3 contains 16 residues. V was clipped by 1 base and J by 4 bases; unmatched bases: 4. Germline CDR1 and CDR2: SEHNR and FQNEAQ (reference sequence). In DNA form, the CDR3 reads TGTGCCAGCAGCTTAGGACTAGCGGGAGTCGGAGAGACCCAGTACTTC. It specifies CASSLGLAGVGETQYF. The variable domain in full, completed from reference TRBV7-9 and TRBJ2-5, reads DTGVSQNPRHKITKRGQNVTFRCDPISEHNRLYWYRQTLGQGPEFLTYFQNEAQLEKSRLLSDRFSAERPKGSFSTLEIQRTEQGDSAMYLCASSLGLAGVGETQYFGPGTRLLVL.

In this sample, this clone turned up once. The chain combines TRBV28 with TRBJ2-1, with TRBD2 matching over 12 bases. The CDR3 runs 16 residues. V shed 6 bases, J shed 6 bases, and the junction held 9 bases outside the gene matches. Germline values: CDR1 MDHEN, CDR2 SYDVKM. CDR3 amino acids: CASSVVLLAGGNEQFF. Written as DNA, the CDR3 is TGTGCCAGCAGCGTGGTCTTACTAGCGGGGGGCAATGAGCAGTTCTTC.

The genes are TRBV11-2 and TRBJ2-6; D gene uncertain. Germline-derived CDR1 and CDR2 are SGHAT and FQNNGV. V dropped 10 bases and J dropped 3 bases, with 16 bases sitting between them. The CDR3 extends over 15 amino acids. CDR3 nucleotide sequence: TGTGCCACCCAAGAGCTCGGGTTTGGGGCCAACGTCCTGACTTTC. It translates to CATQELGFGANVLTF.

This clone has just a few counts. The CDR3 is CASSAQLGANVLTF. The CDR3, as DNA: TGTGCCAGCAGCGCTCAACTCGGGGCCAACGTCCTGACTTTC. The gene calls are TRBV11-2 and TRBJ2-6, with D uncertain. Per the germline V gene, CDR1 is SGHAT and CDR2 is FQNNGV. The CDR3 has 14 residues. Between the trimmed V and J ends, which lost 5 bases and 4 bases, there was a span of 9 bases.

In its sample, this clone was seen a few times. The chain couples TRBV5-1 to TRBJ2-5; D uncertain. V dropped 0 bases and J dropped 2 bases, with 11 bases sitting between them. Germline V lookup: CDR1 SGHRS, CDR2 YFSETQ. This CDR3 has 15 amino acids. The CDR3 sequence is CASSLGVQRQETQYF. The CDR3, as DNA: TGCGCCAGCAGCTTGGGGGTACAGAGGCAAGAGACCCAGTACTTC.

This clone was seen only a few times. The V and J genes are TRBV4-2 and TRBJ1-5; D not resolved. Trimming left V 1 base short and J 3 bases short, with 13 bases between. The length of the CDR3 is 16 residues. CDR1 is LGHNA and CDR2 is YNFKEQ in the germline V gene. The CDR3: CASSQATLLHNQPQHF. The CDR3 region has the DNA TGTGCCAGCAGCCAAGCGACTTTACTTCACAATCAGCCCCAGCATTTT.

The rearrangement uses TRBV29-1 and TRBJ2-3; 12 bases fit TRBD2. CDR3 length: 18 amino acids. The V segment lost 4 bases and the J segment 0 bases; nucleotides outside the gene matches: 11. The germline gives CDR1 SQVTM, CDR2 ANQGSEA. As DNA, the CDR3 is TGCAGCGTTGTAGGACTAGCGGGGCAAACCTCTAGCACAGATACGCAGTATTTT. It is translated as CSVVGLAGQTSSTDTQYF.

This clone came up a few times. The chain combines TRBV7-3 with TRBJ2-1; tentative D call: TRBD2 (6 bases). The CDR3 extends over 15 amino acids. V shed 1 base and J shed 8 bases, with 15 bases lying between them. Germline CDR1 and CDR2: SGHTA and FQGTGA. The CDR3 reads CASSLNGGGWDEQFF. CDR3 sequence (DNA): TGTGCCAGCAGCTTAAATGGGGGAGGTTGGGATGAGCAGTTCTTC. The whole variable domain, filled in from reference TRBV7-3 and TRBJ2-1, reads GAGVSQTPSNKVTEKGKYVELRCDPISGHTALYWYRQSLGQGPEFLIYFQGTGAADDSGLPNDRFFAVRPEGSVSTLKIQRTERGDSAVYLCASSLNGGGWDEQFFGPGTRLTVL.

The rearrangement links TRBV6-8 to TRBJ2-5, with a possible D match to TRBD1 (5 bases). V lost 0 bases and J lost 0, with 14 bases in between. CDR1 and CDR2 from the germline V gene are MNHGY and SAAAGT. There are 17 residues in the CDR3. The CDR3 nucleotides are TGTGCCAGCAGTTACTCCCCAGGACACATTTACCAAGAGACCCAGTACTTC. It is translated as CASSYSPGHIYQETQYF.

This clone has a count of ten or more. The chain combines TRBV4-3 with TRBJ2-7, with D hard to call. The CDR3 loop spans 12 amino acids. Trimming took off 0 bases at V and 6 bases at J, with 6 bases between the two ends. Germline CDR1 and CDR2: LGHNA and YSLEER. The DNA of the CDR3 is TGCGCCAGCAGCCAAGACAGTCCCGAGCAGTACTTC. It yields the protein CASSQDSPEQYF.

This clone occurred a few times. For the CDR3, the DNA is TGTGCCAGCAGCACACCAGCGGGAGTCATTTCCCATGAGCAGTTCTTC. Residues: CASSTPAGVISHEQFF. The chain uses TRBV7-9 and TRBJ2-1; 8 nucleotides agree with TRBD2. CDR1 is SEHNR and CDR2 is FQNEAQ in the germline V gene (reference sequence). This CDR3 is 16 amino acids long. V lost 5 bases, J lost 8 bases, and 14 bases stayed unmatched.

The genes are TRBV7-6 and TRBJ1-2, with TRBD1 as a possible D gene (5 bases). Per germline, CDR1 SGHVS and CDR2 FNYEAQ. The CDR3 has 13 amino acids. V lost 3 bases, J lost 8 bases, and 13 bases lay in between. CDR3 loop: CASSFLDQGGYTF. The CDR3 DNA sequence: TGTGCCAGCAGCTTCCTTGACCAGGGAGGCTACACCTTC.

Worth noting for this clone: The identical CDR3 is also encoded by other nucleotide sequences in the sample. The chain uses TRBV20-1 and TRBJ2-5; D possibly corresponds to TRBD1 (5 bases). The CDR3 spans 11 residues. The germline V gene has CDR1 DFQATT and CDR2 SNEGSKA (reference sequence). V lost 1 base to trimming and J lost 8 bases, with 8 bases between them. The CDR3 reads CSARGGETQYF. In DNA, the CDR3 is TGCAGTGCTAGAGGGGGCGAAACCCAGTACTTC.

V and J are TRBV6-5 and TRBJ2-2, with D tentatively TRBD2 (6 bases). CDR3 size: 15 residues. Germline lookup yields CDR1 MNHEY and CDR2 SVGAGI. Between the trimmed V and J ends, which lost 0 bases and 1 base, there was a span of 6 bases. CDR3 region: CASSYSGGNTGELFF. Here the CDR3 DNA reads TGTGCCAGCAGTTACTCGGGGGGGAACACCGGGGAGCTGTTTTTT.

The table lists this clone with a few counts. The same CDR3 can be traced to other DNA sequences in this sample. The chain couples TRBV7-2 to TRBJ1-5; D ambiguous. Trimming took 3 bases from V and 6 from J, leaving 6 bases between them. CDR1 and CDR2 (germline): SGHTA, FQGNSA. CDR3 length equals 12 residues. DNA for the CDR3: TGTGCCAGCAGCTTTCGTGGTCAGCCCCAGCATTTT. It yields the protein CASSFRGQPQHF.

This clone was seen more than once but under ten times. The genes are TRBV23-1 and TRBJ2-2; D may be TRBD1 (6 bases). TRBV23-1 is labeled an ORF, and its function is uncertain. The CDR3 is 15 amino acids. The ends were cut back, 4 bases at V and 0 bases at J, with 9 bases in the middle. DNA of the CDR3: TGCGCCAGCAGTCTGGGACAAACGAACACCGGGGAGCTGTTTTTT. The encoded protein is CASSLGQTNTGELFF.

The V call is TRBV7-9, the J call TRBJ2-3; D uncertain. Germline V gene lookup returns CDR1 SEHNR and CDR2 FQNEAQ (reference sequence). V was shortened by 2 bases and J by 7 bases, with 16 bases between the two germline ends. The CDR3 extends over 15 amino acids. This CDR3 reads CASSLHRWGPYTQYF. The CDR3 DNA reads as TGTGCCAGCAGCTTACATCGTTGGGGTCCGTATACGCAGTATTTT.

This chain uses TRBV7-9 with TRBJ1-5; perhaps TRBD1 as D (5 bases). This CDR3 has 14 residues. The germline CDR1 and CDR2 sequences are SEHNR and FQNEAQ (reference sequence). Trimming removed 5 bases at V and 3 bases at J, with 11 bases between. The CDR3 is CASSPGRNNQPQHF. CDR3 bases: TGTGCCAGCAGCCCGGGACGGAACAATCAGCCCCAGCATTTT.

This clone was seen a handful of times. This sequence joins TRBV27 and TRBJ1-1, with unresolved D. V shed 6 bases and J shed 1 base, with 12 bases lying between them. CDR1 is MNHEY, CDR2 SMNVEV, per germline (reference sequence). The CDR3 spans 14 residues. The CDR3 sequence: CASRGLGGNTEAFF. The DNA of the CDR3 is TGTGCCAGCAGAGGACTTGGTGGGAACACTGAAGCTTTCTTT.

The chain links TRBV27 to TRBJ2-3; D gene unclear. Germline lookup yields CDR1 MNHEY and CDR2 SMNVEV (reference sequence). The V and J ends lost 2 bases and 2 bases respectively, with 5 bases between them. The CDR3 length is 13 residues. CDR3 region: CASSLGFTDTQYF. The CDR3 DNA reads TGTGCCAGCAGTTTAGGGTTCACAGATACGCAGTATTTT.